The 27 T cell receptor beta chains reported below all come from one sample, sequenced in a study of T-cell reconstitution after alpha-beta-depleted transplantation in children. Using unique molecular identifiers, the investigators prepared the TCRbeta library. A single record per CDR3 protein comes from TCRdb applying MiXCR to the PCR reads. Of fewer than 750,000 distinct CDR3 sequences listed, 27% are singletons. This specimen consisted of PBMCs, obtained before TCRalphabeta/CD19-depleted stem cell transplant. Receptors originate from a boy in the first two years of life with Wiskott-Aldrich syndrome, due to receive a stem cell transplant.

This clonotype has just a few counts. The V and J genes are TRBV5-1 and TRBJ1-1, with D uncertain. This CDR3 comprises 14 residues. Trimming took 5 bases from V and 1 from J, leaving 12 bases between them. Germline V CDR1 and CDR2: SGHRS, YFSETQ. The CDR3 DNA is TGCGCCAGCAGTTTATCTTGGGGGAACACTGAAGCTTTCTTT. Residues: CASSLSWGNTEAFF. Using reference TRBV5-1 and TRBJ1-1 for the parts outside the CDR3, the full variable domain is KAGVTQTPRYLIKTRGQQVTLSCSPISGHRSVSWYQQTPGQGLQFLFEYFSETQRNKGNFPGRFSGRQFSNSRSEMNVSTLELGDSALYLCASSLSWGNTEAFFGQGTRLTVV.

This clonotype was counted only a few times. The chain has TRBV5-6 and TRBJ2-1; maybe TRBD1 (6 bases). The CDR3 is made up of 14 amino acids. Trimming took off 4 bases at V and 3 bases at J, with 11 bases between the two ends. Germline assignment: CDR1 SGHDT and CDR2 YYEEEE. CDR3 in amino acids: CASSRYRDYNEQFF. DNA of the CDR3: TGTGCCAGCAGCAGATACAGGGACTACAATGAGCAGTTCTTC.

This clonotype was counted only a few times. This chain connects TRBV27 to TRBJ2-1; TRBD2 aligns across 7 bases. Germline CDR1 reads MNHEY; CDR2 reads SMNVEV (reference sequence). Trimming at V came to 3 bases and at J to 10 bases, leaving 6 bases not matched to a gene. This CDR3 has 13 residues. In DNA, the CDR3 is TGTGCCAGCAGTTTTAAGTTGGGAGGGGAGCAGTTCTTC. Its protein is CASSFKLGGEQFF.

The chain couples TRBV6-1 to TRBJ1-1; D might be TRBD1 (5 bases). The ends were cut back, 6 bases at V and 2 bases at J, with 13 bases in the middle. The CDR3 is made up of 14 amino acids. Germline V gene sequence: CDR1 MNHNS, CDR2 SASEGT. The CDR3 spells CASSQVRGNTEAFF. DNA of the CDR3: TGTGCCAGCAGCCAAGTGAGGGGTAACACTGAAGCTTTCTTT.

This chain joins TRBV9 and TRBJ2-3; no definite D call. The CDR3 extends over 14 amino acids. Germline V gene sequence: CDR1 SGDLS, CDR2 YYNGEE. Trimming removed 0 bases from V and 8 bases from J, with 13 bases in between. CDR3 bases: TGTGCCAGCAGCGTAGATGGCCTAGATGGTACGCAGTATTTT. This gives the protein CASSVDGLDGTQYF.

The chain is built from TRBV24-1 and TRBJ2-3; 14 nucleotides line up with TRBD2. This CDR3 is built from 14 residues. V gave up 9 bases and J gave up 6 bases; unmatched junction bases: 4. Germline V gene data show CDR1 as KGHDR and CDR2 as SFDVKD. The DNA for the CDR3 is TGTGCCACCGGGACTAGCGGGAGTGTCGATACGCAGTATTTT. Amino acids: CATGTSGSVDTQYF.

This chain uses TRBV28 with TRBJ1-2; D not certain. The CDR3 sequence is 14 residues long. The V end was cut by 3 bases, the J end by 4 bases, with 12 bases between. Germline CDR1 MDHEN, CDR2 SYDVKM. The CDR3, as DNA: TGTGCCAGCAGTTTTGGTGGGCCACGCTATGGCTACACCTTC. This translates into CASSFGGPRYGYTF.

The chain has TRBV10-3 and TRBJ2-7; TRBD2 agrees at 7 bases. The V segment lost 2 bases and the J segment 3 bases; nucleotides outside the gene matches: 16. The CDR3 has 18 residues. Germline assignment: CDR1 ENHRY and CDR2 SYGVKD. CDR3 nucleotide sequence: TGTGCCATCAGTGAGACTAGCGTGAGGAGAAGGGGCGTCTACGAGCAGTACTTC. Translation: CAISETSVRRRGVYEQYF.

This clonotype was recorded only once. The genes are TRBV3-1 and TRBJ1-2, with D possibly matching TRBD1 (5 bases). The CDR3 totals 15 residues. Trimming took off 1 base at V and 3 bases at J, with 12 bases between the two ends. Per the germline V gene, CDR1 is LGHDT and CDR2 is YNNKEL (reference sequence). DNA of the CDR3: TGTGCCAGCAGCCAAGTCAGAGGGGCCCACTATGGCTACACCTTC. Translated: CASSQVRGAHYGYTF. Drawing the rest from reference TRBV3-1 and TRBJ1-2, the complete variable domain is DTAVSQTPKYLVTQMGNDKSIKCEQNLGHDTMYWYKQDSKKFLKIMFSYNNKELIINETVPNRFSPKSPDKAHLNLHINSLELGDSAVYFCASSQVRGAHYGYTFGSGTRLTVV.

This clonotype turned up a few times. The chain has TRBV5-1 and TRBJ2-2; 8 bases align to TRBD2. Unmatched junction bases numbered 10, after V lost 6 bases and J lost 0 bases. The CDR3 consists of 17 residues. Germline V gene lookup returns CDR1 SGHRS and CDR2 YFSETQ. CDR3 DNA: TGCGCCAGCAACCTTGACCATAGCGGGACGAACACCGGGGAGCTGTTTTTT. Translation: CASNLDHSGTNTGELFF.

Comment on this clonotype: Possible read error: a much larger clone is one base away. The chain has TRBV7-9 and TRBJ2-7; D not certain. CDR1 is SEHNR and CDR2 is FQNEAQ in the germline V gene (reference sequence). CDR3 length equals 14 residues. The CDR3 loop is CASSLTGRSYEQNF. The CDR3 DNA sequence: TGTGCCAGCAGCTTAACTGGGCGCTCCTACGAGCAGAACTTC.

The rearrangement uses TRBV9 and TRBJ2-5, with TRBD1 matching over 8 bases. There are 16 residues in the CDR3. Per the germline V gene, CDR1 is SGDLS and CDR2 is YYNGEE. V was clipped by 0 bases and J by 4 bases; unmatched bases: 8. CDR3 loop: CASSVDAGGLGETQYF. CDR3 coding DNA: TGTGCCAGCAGCGTAGATGCAGGGGGCTTGGGAGAGACCCAGTACTTC.

This clonotype was picked up a small number of times. This chain connects TRBV3-1 to TRBJ2-1; TRBD2 agrees at 7 bases. Germline V gene data show CDR1 as LGHDT and CDR2 as YNNKEL (reference sequence). This CDR3 is built from 14 residues. V trimming: 0 bases; J trimming: 5 bases; junction bases outside the gene matches: 1. The CDR3 loop reads CASSQEGGDNEQFF. The CDR3, as DNA: TGTGCCAGCAGCCAAGAGGGAGGGGACAATGAGCAGTTCTTC.

This clonotype was detected only a few times. The chain recombines TRBV5-1 with TRBJ2-2; no reliable D call. Trimming removed 0 bases at V and 7 bases at J, with 10 bases between. The germline V gene has CDR1 SGHRS and CDR2 YFSETQ. CDR3 length: 14 residues. CDR3 sequence (DNA): TGCGCCAGCAGCTTGGCGGGTGACTTCGGGGAGCTGTTTTTT. Translated, it gives CASSLAGDFGELFF. Combining the CDR3 with reference TRBV5-1 and TRBJ2-2 gives the whole variable domain KAGVTQTPRYLIKTRGQQVTLSCSPISGHRSVSWYQQTPGQGLQFLFEYFSETQRNKGNFPGRFSGRQFSNSRSEMNVSTLELGDSALYLCASSLAGDFGELFFGEGSRLTVL.

This clonotype was picked up a small number of times. The chain employs TRBV4-1 and TRBJ2-2; D remains unclear. This CDR3 spans 17 amino acids. Trimming left V 3 bases short and J 1 base short, with 15 bases between. Germline-derived CDR1 and CDR2 are MGHRA and YSYEKL. As DNA, the CDR3 is TGCGCCAGCAGCCATAGCCTCATGGCTCAGAACACCGGGGAGCTGTTTTTT. Its translation: CASSHSLMAQNTGELFF.

The chain employs TRBV20-1 and TRBJ1-2, with D hard to call. V lost 3 bases, J lost 4 bases, and 15 bases lay in between. Germline V lookup: CDR1 DFQATT, CDR2 SNEGSKA (reference sequence). The CDR3 runs 14 residues. The DNA of the CDR3 is TGCAGTGCTAGCCCAAGACATCCAAGCTATGGCTACACCTTC. Protein product: CSASPRHPSYGYTF.

This clonotype was seen a few times. The chain links TRBV20-1 to TRBJ2-7; D is possibly TRBD1 (6 bases). Per the germline V gene, CDR1 is DFQATT and CDR2 is SNEGSKA (reference sequence). The CDR3 covers 11 residues. V was clipped by 6 bases and J by 6 bases, with 12 bases between them. CDR3 sequence: CSANRVSEQYF. The CDR3 region has the DNA TGCAGTGCAAACAGGGTGAGCGAGCAGTACTTC.

Comments on this clonotype: This sequence may be a read error, since a much larger clone differs from it by one base. The J gene is TRBJ2-5, the V gene TRBV6-1; 13 nucleotides align to TRBD2. This CDR3 region has 15 residues. The germline V gene has CDR1 MNHNS and CDR2 SASEGT. V shed 6 bases and J 1 base; nucleotides not matched to a gene: 2. This CDR3 is CASSGLAGVQETQYF. The CDR3, as DNA: TGTGCCAGCAGCGGACTAGCGGGAGTCCAAGAGACCCAGTACTTC.

The chain is built from TRBV28 and TRBJ2-7; no reliable D call. Trimming took off 3 bases at V and 2 bases at J, with 5 bases between the two ends. CDR3 length equals 12 residues. CDR1 MDHEN and CDR2 SYDVKM come from the germline V gene. DNA for the CDR3: TGTGCCAGCAGTTTTCGGACCTACGAGCAGTACTTC. Encoded protein: CASSFRTYEQYF.

The chain recombines TRBV29-1 with TRBJ1-2; 7 nucleotides match TRBD1. The CDR3 totals 11 residues. Germline values: CDR1 SQVTM, CDR2 ANQGSEA. The ends lost 5 bases at V and 4 bases at J; junction bases unmatched: 1. The CDR3 region has the DNA TGCAGCGTTTGGGACAGCTATGGCTACACCTTC. Translation gives CSVWDSYGYTF.

The chain employs TRBV12-3 or TRBV12-4 and TRBJ1-1, with 9 bases aligning to TRBD1. There are 15 residues in the CDR3. With 6 bases clipped from V and 0 bases from J, the junction kept 5 bases outside the gene matches. In DNA, the CDR3 is TGTGCCAGCAGCCGGGACAGGGCTATGAACACTGAAGCTTTCTTT. Translated: CASSRDRAMNTEAFF.

This clonotype occurred a few times. The chain recombines TRBV6-1 with TRBJ2-1; 10 nucleotides align to TRBD2. The CDR3 is 15 residues long. V lost 3 bases and J lost 7; bases outside the gene matches: 6. CDR1 MNHNS and CDR2 SASEGT come from the germline V gene. For the CDR3, the DNA is TGTGCCAGCAGTGATTGGGGACTAGCGAGAAATGAGCAGTTCTTC. It encodes CASSDWGLARNEQFF.

The chain employs TRBV5-1 and TRBJ2-2; 10 nucleotides agree with TRBD2. The CDR3 spans 20 residues. Germline V gives CDR1 SGHRS, CDR2 YFSETQ. With V trimmed by 0 bases and J by 2 bases, 13 bases remained unmatched. The CDR3 spells CASSLVPLAGAQLNTGELFF. CDR3 sequence (DNA): TGCGCCAGCAGCTTGGTCCCTCTAGCGGGAGCCCAACTTAACACCGGGGAGCTGTTTTTT.

The CDR3: CASSLVPLAGGSSEQFF. Here the CDR3 DNA reads TGCGCCAGCAGCTTGGTGCCACTAGCGGGAGGTTCAAGTGAGCAGTTCTTC. This chain joins TRBV5-1 and TRBJ2-1, with TRBD2 identical over 12 bases. V lost 0 bases, J lost 9 bases, and 10 bases stayed unmatched. The length of the CDR3 is 17 residues. Germline CDR1 SGHRS, CDR2 YFSETQ.

This clonotype has more than one count but fewer than ten. The chain is built from TRBV20-1 and TRBJ2-7; no definite D call. The CDR3 is 13 amino acids. The V gene lost 3 bases and the J gene lost 2 bases, with 11 bases spanning the gap. Germline CDR1 is DFQATT and CDR2 is SNEGSKA (reference sequence). CDR3 bases: TGCAGTGCTAGTCCTACAACCACCTACGAGCAGTACTTC. Translating gives CSASPTTTYEQYF.

This clonotype was recorded a few times. The chain combines TRBV27 with TRBJ1-6; D unresolved. The germline gives CDR1 MNHEY, CDR2 SMNVEV (reference sequence). CDR3 length equals 14 residues. V was clipped by 1 base and J by 6 bases, with 7 bases between them. DNA for the CDR3: TGTGCCAGCAGTTTATACCAGACTAATTCACCCCTCCACTTT. Protein product: CASSLYQTNSPLHF.

The chain joins TRBV5-1 to TRBJ2-1; D gene ambiguous. CDR3 length equals 12 residues. V was cut by 1 base and J by 7 bases, with 6 bases left in between. Germline V gives CDR1 SGHRS, CDR2 YFSETQ. CDR3 sequence reads: CASSLSKNEQFF. DNA for the CDR3: TGCGCCAGCAGCTTGTCCAAAAATGAGCAGTTCTTC.